These T cell receptor beta chains were read from a single sample in a study of T cells in Graves' hyperthyroidism and ophthalmopathy. Via MiXCR, TCRdb re-called the multiplex PCR reads, giving one row per CDR3 protein. The table has about 610,000 distinct CDR3 sequences, roughly 15% seen once. Sequenced sample: blood. The receptors here all came from a woman aged 40 to 50 with Graves' ophthalmopathy. Both conserved end residues are part of each CDR3. The D gene is left open where the match is weak. Where a row states a size, it is once, few, many or the class of an expanded clone; other rows omit it.

cdr3_length clone_size j_call v_call d_call cdr3_aa cdr3_nt
17 many TRBJ2-5 TRBV20-1 TRBD2 CSASQPRAGDYQETQYF TGCAGTGCTAGTCAACCCCGGGCGGGAGATTACCAAGAGACCCAGTACTTC
16 . TRBJ2-7 TRBV28 TRBD2 CASSFLIAGGTYEQYF TGTGCCAGCAGTTTCTTGATAGCGGGAGGGACCTACGAGCAGTACTTC
16 . TRBJ2-5 TRBV7-2 TRBD2 CASSLGSAGGQETQYF TGTGCCAGCAGCTTAGGTAGCGCGGGAGGGCAAGAGACCCAGTACTTC
13 . TRBJ2-5 TRBV7-6 . CASSLGVEGTQYF TGTGCCAGCAGCTTAGGGGTGGAGGGGACCCAGTACTTC
15 many TRBJ2-7 TRBV6-2/TRBV6-3 . CASSSGGASSYEQYF TGTGCCAGCAGTTCCGGCGGGGCCAGCTCCTACGAGCAGTACTTC
13 many TRBJ1-1 TRBV10-3 . CAIKGWVNTEAFF TGTGCCATCAAGGGGTGGGTGAACACTGAAGCTTTCTTT
14 many TRBJ1-5 TRBV20-1 . CSARDHSPNQPQHF TGCAGTGCTAGAGATCACAGCCCAAATCAGCCCCAGCATTTT
14 many TRBJ2-4 TRBV7-2 TRBD1 CASSPRQGLNIQYF TGTGCCAGCAGCCCTAGACAGGGCCTAAACATTCAGTACTTC
16 many TRBJ2-5 TRBV12-3/TRBV12-4 . CASRQGLMRGQETQYF TGTGCCAGCAGACAGGGTTTGATGAGGGGGCAAGAGACCCAGTACTTC
18 many TRBJ2-7 TRBV7-9 TRBD2 CASSSPGLAGVGYYEQYF TGTGCCAGCAGCTCGCCGGGACTAGCGGGAGTAGGGTACTACGAGCAGTACTTC
14 many TRBJ1-1 TRBV5-1 . CASSGGSVNTEAFF TGCGCCAGCAGCGGAGGGTCGGTGAACACTGAAGCTTTCTTT
15 many TRBJ2-2 TRBV11-3 TRBD1 CASSLESGTAGELFF TGTGCCAGCAGCTTAGAGTCAGGGACAGCCGGGGAGCTGTTTTTT
14 many TRBJ1-2 TRBV12-3/TRBV12-4 . CASSFQVANYGYTF TGTGCCAGCAGTTTCCAGGTGGCTAACTATGGCTACACCTTC
22 many TRBJ2-2 TRBV7-9 . CASSRFLLTHLVGSKAPGELFF TGTGCCAGCAGCAGATTCCTTCTGACTCATTTGGTTGGGTCGAAAGCCCCCGGGGAGCTGTTTTTT
11 many TRBJ1-2 TRBV12-3/TRBV12-4 . CASSLARTTAF TGTGCCAGCAGTTTAGCGAGGACCACCGCGTTC
16 few TRBJ1-5 TRBV18 . CASSPDRYPSNQPQHF TGTGCCAGCTCACCAGACAGATACCCTAGCAATCAGCCCCAGCATTTT